This paragraph reports one T cell receptor (beta chain). Its antigen is unidentified. The record originates from a study of T cell responses to AZD1222 COVID-19 vaccine. V lost 2 bases to trimming and J lost 0 bases, with 10 bases between them. The CDR3 has 15 residues. Germline V gene sequence: CDR1 SGDLS, CDR2 YYNGEE. Points from the study as a whole: Sampling that yielded the repertoires occurred only after the peak T cell response.

Data came from immunoSEQ multiplex PCR; TCRdb stores just in-frame clones and leaves some out. The table lists 150,000 to 200,000 clones, 85% to 90% of them singletons, with roughly 6% in the top ten. This clonotype originated in an adult in good health. The sample was peripheral blood, taken on day 0 of AZD1222 vaccination. This rearrangement joins TRBV9 to TRBJ2-3; D is unresolved. The CDR3 is CASSVSGHSTDTQYF. For the CDR3, the DNA is TGTGCCAGCAGCGTCTCCGGGCATAGCACAGATACGCAGTATTTT.